This T cell receptor beta chain was recovered during a study of CD8+ T cells in alopecia areata. General observations from the study: Numerous clones, expanded in lesions, remained in scalp and blood during tofacitinib.

The CDR3 has 13 amino acids. The germline V and J ends were trimmed by 1 base and 4 bases, with 6 bases remaining between them. Germline CDR1 reads SGHTA; CDR2 reads FQGTGA. Remarks on this clone: Antigen unknown.

Extracted RNA was reverse transcribed into cDNA, the sequencing template. Here immunoSEQ multiplex PCR was the method, and the copy in TCRdb shows in-frame clones only, minus some. The table shows approximately 280,000 clones, with 58% occurring only once. Specified treatment: oral pan-JAK inhibitor, 5-10 mg twice daily. Specimens obtained from alopecia areata patients comprised lesional scalp punch biopsies and peripheral blood. The V and J genes are TRBV7-3 and TRBJ2-3; D gene unclear. The specimen comprised CD4+ T cells sorted from blood, sampled at week 24, from a patient treated with tofacitinib. The sequence was collected from a human donor with alopecia areata. Here the CDR3 DNA reads TGTGCCAGCAGCTTAAGAGGCCCAGATACGCAGTATTTT. The encoded protein is CASSLRGPDTQYF.